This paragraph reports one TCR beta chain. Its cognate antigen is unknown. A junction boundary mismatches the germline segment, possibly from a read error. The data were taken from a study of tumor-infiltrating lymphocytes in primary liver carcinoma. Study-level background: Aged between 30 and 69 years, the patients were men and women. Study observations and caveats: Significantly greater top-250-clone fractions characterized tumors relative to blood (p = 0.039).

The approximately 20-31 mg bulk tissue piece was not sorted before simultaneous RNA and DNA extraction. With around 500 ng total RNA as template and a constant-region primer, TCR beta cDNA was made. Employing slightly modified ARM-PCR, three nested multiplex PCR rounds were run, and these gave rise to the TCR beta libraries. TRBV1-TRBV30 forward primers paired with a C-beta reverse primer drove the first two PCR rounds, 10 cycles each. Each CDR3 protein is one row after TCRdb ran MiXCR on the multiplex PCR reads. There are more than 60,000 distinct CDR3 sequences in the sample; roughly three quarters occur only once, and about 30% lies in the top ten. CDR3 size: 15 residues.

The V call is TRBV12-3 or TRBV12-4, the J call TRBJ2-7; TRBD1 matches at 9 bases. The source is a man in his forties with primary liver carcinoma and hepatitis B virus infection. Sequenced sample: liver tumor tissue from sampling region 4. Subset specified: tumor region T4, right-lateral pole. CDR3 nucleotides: TGTGCCAGCATCCACATGACAGGGGGAAAGAGCGAGCAGTATTTC. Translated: CASIHMTGGKSEQYF.